This TCR beta chain was observed in a study of immune heterogeneity within non-small cell lung tumors. The CDR3 has 12 amino acids. Germline V gene sequence: CDR1 DFQATT, CDR2 SNEGSKA (reference sequence). V lost 5 bases to trimming and J lost 4 bases, with 12 bases between them. Genomic DNA extracted from bulk tumor tissue served as template. A total of 450 to 700 ng was used per sample. The authors collected several far-apart biopsies from each primary tumor during surgery. Patients had untreated, newly diagnosed non-small cell lung cancer and underwent curative surgery. This clonotype was recorded a few times. Amplifying TCR beta CDR3 involved multiplex PCR carried out with 32 V and 13 J primers. Each CDR3 protein gets one entry after TCRdb re-called the multiplex PCR reads with MiXCR. The repertoire includes over 14,000 distinct CDR3 sequences, approximately 30% of them detected once, and 15% sits in the top ten.

The material sequenced was lung tumor tissue. This TCR was sampled from a woman between 50 and 59 years old with non-small cell lung cancer. V is TRBV20-1 and J is TRBJ2-7; TRBD2 is a possible D gene (6 bases). The CDR3 nucleotides read TGCAGTGCTGGCCAGACTAGTTACGAGCAGTACTTC. The encoded protein is CSAGQTSYEQYF.